This T cell receptor beta chain was sequenced in a study of Graves' ophthalmopathy and Graves' hyperthyroidism. Study information: Peripheral blood was gathered at first diagnosis, ahead of any treatment whatsoever. Study results and caveats: Blood shared most expanded thyroid clonotypes above 0.001 frequency.

Amplified material comprised TCR beta CDR3 regions derived from RNA transcripts. Following a first-round RT-PCR that used HTBI primers, a second-round multiplex PCR was carried out. Each CDR3 protein gets one entry after TCRdb re-called the multiplex PCR reads with MiXCR. The sample lists around 340,000 distinct CDR3 sequences, 17% seen once, with 12% in the top ten. This clonotype was recorded many times. Its cognate antigen is unknown. J gave up 3 bases and V 9 bases, and 7 bases lay outside the gene matches. The CDR3 runs 13 residues. In germline, CDR1 is KGHDR, CDR2 SFDVKD. The sequenced sample consisted of peripheral blood. The chain uses TRBV24-1 and TRBJ2-7; TRBD2 matches at 7 bases. The TCR sequence derives from an adult man with Graves' ophthalmopathy. This CDR3 reads CATSGGGHYEQYF. The CDR3 bases are TGTGCCACCTCGGGAGGAGGGCACTACGAGCAGTACTTC.